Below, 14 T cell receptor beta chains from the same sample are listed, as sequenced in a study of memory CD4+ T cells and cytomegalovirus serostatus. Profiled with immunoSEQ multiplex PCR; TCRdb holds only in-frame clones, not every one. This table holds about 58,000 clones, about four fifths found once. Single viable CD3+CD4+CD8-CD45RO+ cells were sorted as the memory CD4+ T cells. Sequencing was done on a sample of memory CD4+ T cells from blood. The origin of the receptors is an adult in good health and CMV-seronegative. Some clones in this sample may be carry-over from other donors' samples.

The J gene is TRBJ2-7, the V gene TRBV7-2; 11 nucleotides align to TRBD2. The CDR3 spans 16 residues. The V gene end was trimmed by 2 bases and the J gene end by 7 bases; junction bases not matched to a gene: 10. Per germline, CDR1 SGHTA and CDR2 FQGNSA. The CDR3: CASSLSGTSGRGEQYF. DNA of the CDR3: TGTGCCAGCAGCTTATCGGGAACTAGCGGGAGAGGGGAGCAGTACTTC.

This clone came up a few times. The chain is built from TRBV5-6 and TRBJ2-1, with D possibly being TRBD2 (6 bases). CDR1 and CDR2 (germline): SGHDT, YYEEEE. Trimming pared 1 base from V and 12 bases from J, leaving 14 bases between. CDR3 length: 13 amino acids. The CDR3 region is CASSLRIKEGQFF. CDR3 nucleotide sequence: TGTGCCAGCAGCTTGCGGATTAAGGAGGGGCAGTTCTTC.

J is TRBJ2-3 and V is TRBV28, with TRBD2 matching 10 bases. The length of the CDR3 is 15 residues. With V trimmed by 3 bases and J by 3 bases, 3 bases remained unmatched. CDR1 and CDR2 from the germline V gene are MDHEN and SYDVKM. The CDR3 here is CASSFQGLATDTQYF. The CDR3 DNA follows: TGTGCCAGCAGTTTCCAGGGACTAGCGACAGATACGCAGTATTTT. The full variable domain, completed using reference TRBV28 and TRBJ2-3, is DVKVTQSSRYLVKRTGEKVFLECVQDMDHENMFWYRQDPGLGLRLIYFSYDVKMKEKGDIPEGYSVSREKKERFSLILESASTNQTSMYLCASSFQGLATDTQYFGPGTRLTVL.

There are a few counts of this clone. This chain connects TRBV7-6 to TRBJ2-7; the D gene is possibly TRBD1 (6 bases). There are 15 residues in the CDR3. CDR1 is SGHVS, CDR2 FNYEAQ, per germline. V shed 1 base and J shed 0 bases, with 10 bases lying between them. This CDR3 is CASSLEQGFSYEQYF. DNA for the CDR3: TGTGCCAGCAGCTTAGAGCAGGGGTTCTCCTACGAGCAGTACTTC.

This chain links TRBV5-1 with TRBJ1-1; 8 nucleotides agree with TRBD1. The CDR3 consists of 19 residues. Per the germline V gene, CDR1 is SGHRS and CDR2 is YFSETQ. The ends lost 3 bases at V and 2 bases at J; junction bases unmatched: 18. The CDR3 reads CASSSRGENSRGLNTEAFF. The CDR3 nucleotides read TGCGCCAGCAGCTCCCGCGGAGAGAACAGCAGGGGGCTCAACACTGAAGCTTTCTTT.

The CDR3 coding sequence is TGTGCCAGCAGTCCTGCAGGGGGCGGCTTCAACTACGAGCAGTACTTC. Residues: CASSPAGGGFNYEQYF. V usage is TRBV28 and J usage is TRBJ2-7; 8 bases agree with TRBD1. V dropped 5 bases and J dropped 3; count of bases not matched to a gene: 12. The germline gives CDR1 MDHEN, CDR2 SYDVKM. The CDR3 runs 16 residues. The full variable domain, in which reference TRBV28 and TRBJ2-7 provide the parts outside the CDR3, is DVKVTQSSRYLVKRTGEKVFLECVQDMDHENMFWYRQDPGLGLRLIYFSYDVKMKEKGDIPEGYSVSREKKERFSLILESASTNQTSMYLCASSPAGGGFNYEQYFGPGTRLTVT.

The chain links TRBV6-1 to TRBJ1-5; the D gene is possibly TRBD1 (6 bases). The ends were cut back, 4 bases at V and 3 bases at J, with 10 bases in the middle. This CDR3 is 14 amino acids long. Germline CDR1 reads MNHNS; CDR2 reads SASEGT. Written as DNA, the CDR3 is TGTGCCAGCAGTGTAGGGGGTCCCAATCAGCCCCAGCATTTT. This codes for CASSVGGPNQPQHF.

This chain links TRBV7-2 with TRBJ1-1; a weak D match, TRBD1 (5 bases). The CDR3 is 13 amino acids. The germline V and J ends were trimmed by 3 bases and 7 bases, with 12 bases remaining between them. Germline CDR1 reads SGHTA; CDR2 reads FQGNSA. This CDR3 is CASSFEGAGEAFF. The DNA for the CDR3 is TGTGCCAGCAGCTTTGAAGGGGCCGGTGAAGCTTTCTTT.

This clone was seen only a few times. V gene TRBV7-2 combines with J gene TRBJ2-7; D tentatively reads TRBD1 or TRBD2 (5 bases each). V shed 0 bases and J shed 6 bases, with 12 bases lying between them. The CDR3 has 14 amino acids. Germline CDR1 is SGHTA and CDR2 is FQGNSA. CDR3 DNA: TGTGCCAGCAGCTTAGCGCGCCCAGGGAGCGAGCAGTACTTC. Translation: CASSLARPGSEQYF.

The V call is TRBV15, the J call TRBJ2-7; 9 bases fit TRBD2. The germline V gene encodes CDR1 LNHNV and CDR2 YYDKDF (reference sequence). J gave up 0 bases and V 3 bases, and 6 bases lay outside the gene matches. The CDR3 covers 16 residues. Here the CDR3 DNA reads TGTGCCACCAGCAGGGTAGCGGGAGCGGCCTCCTACGAGCAGTACTTC. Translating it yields CATSRVAGAASYEQYF. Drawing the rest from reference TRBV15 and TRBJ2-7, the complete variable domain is DAMVIQNPRYQVTQFGKPVTLSCSQTLNHNVMYWYQQKSSQAPKLLFHYYDKDFNNEADTPDNFQSRRPNTSFCFLDIRSPGLGDTAMYLCATSRVAGAASYEQYFGPGTRLTVT.

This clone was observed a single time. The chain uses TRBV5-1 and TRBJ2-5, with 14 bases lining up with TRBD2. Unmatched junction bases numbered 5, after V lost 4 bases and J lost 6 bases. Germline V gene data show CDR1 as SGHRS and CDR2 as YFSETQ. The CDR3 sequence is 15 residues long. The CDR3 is CASSPTSGREKTQYF. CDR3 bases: TGCGCCAGCAGCCCGACTAGCGGGAGGGAAAAGACCCAGTACTTC.

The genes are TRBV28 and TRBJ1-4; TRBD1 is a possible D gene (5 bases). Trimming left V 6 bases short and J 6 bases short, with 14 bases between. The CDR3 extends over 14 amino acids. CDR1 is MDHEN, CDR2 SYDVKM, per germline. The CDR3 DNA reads TGTGCCAGCAGAAACGGGCAGGGTTATGAAAAACTGTTTTTT. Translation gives CASRNGQGYEKLFF.

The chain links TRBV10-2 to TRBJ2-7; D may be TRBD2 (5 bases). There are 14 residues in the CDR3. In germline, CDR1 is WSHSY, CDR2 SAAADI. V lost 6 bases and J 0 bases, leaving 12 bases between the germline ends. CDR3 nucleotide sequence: TGCGCCAGCAGCACCAGCGGACGCTCCTACGAGCAGTACTTC. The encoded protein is CASSTSGRSYEQYF.

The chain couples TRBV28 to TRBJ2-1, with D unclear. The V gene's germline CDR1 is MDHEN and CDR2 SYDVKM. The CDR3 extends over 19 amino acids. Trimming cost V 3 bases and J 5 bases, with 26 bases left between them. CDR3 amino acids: CASSLRRPNKAGRDNEQFF. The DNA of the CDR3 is TGTGCCAGCAGTTTGAGGCGACCAAACAAGGCCGGGCGAGACAATGAGCAGTTCTTC.